One and the same sample provided the 9 T cell receptor beta chains below, sequenced in a study of identical twins. From the 5' RACE reads, TCRdb called clonotypes with MiXCR, one entry per CDR3 protein. The sample lists 1.5 million to 2 million distinct CDR3 sequences, roughly a third occurring once. The source material was cord blood. The receptors were gathered from a newborn girl in good health.

The V and J genes are TRBV20-1 and TRBJ2-5, with 7 bases that match TRBD2. Germline V lookup: CDR1 DFQATT, CDR2 SNEGSKA (reference sequence). J gave up 1 base and V 1 base, and 6 bases lay outside the gene matches. The CDR3 contains 15 residues. The DNA for the CDR3 is TGCAGTGCTAGAGGACTAGCTAGTATCCAAGAGACCCAGTACTTC. Translated, it gives CSARGLASIQETQYF.

This clonotype turned up a few times. The chain employs TRBV20-1 and TRBJ1-2; 7 bases match TRBD1. Germline-derived CDR1 and CDR2 are DFQATT and SNEGSKA (reference sequence). Losses at the gene ends were 0 bases for V and 2 bases for J; bases not matched to a gene: 12. The CDR3 length is 17 residues. DNA for the CDR3: TGCAGTGCTAGAGATTCTCCCGGACAGGAGACCAACTATGGCTACACCTTC. Protein product: CSARDSPGQETNYGYTF.

This clonotype was detected only a few times. The CDR3 DNA follows: TGTGCCAGCATCGGCAAAAACTATGGCTACACCTTC. Amino acid sequence: CASIGKNYGYTF. The rearrangement uses TRBV2 and TRBJ1-2; D gene uncertain. The CDR3 contains 12 residues. V lost 7 bases, J lost 2 bases, and 8 bases lay in between. The germline V gene has CDR1 SNHLY and CDR2 FYNNEI.

This clonotype has just a few counts. V and J are TRBV28 and TRBJ1-4, with 8 bases aligning to TRBD1. CDR1 and CDR2 from the germline V gene are MDHEN and SYDVKM. The CDR3 extends over 15 amino acids. J was trimmed by 4 bases and V by 5 bases; bases with no gene match: 6. CDR3: CASSRWTGHNEKLFF. The CDR3 DNA reads as TGTGCCAGCAGTCGTTGGACAGGGCATAATGAAAAACTGTTTTTT.

The rearrangement joins TRBV5-1 to TRBJ2-1, with a weak D call TRBD2 (6 bases). Germline CDR1 and CDR2: SGHRS and YFSETQ. The ends were cut back, 3 bases at V and 15 bases at J, with 19 bases in the middle. There are 13 residues in the CDR3. The CDR3 DNA reads TGCGCCAGCAGCTCAGCCGGGGGTCATGGGCTGTTCTTC. Its translation is CASSSAGGHGLFF.

This clonotype came up a few times. The chain carries TRBV4-2 and TRBJ2-1; D ambiguous. Germline CDR1 LGHNA, CDR2 YNFKEQ. The CDR3 consists of 13 residues. Deletions cut 2 bases from V and 5 bases from J, with 7 bases between. CDR3: CASSQKLHNEQFF. The CDR3 region has the DNA TGTGCCAGCAGCCAAAAACTTCACAATGAGCAGTTCTTC.

This sequence joins TRBV5-1 and TRBJ2-7; D may be TRBD2 (7 bases). The CDR3 has 14 residues. The germline CDR1 and CDR2 sequences are SGHRS and YFSETQ. V was cut by 0 bases and J by 4 bases, with 11 bases left in between. CDR3 nucleotide sequence: TGCGCCAGCAGCTTGGAGCGGGACACTTACGAGCAGTACTTC. It specifies CASSLERDTYEQYF.

This clonotype was detected a few times. Here the CDR3 DNA reads TGTGCCAGTAGTATAATTACCTCCGGGGCCAACGTCCTGACTTTC. Amino acids: CASSIITSGANVLTF. This chain links TRBV19 with TRBJ2-6, with D unclear. This CDR3 has 15 residues. The V end was cut by 2 bases, the J end by 4 bases, with 9 bases between. The germline CDR1 and CDR2 sequences are LNHDA and SQIVND (reference sequence). The variable domain in full, with the rest retrieved from reference TRBV19 and TRBJ2-6, is DGGITQSPKYLFRKEGQNVTLSCEQNLNHDAMYWYRQDPGQGLRLIYYSQIVNDFQKGDIAEGYSVSREKKESFPLTVTSAQKNPTAFYLCASSIITSGANVLTFGAGSRLTVL.

This clonotype was observed a handful of times. V and J are TRBV28 and TRBJ1-5; tentative D call: TRBD1 (6 bases). This CDR3 has 16 amino acids. CDR1 and CDR2 (germline): MDHEN, SYDVKM. V was cut by 2 bases and J by 0 bases, with 11 bases left in between. CDR3 sequence (DNA): TGTGCCAGCAGTTTAATCCCGGACAGTAGCAATCAGCCCCAGCATTTT. Its protein is CASSLIPDSSNQPQHF.